These 27 T cell receptor beta chains share one sample of origin, sequenced in a study of blood T cell repertoires in COVID-19. TCRdb's table, derived via immunoSEQ multiplex PCR, lists solely in-frame clones and lacks some. The sample lists 150,000 to 200,000 clones, roughly 88% occurring once. Source material: peripheral blood. The source is a young man with acute or convalescent COVID-19.

The chain recombines TRBV9 with TRBJ1-1; 7 bases fit TRBD1. The CDR3 is 16 residues long. The V and J ends lost 5 bases and 3 bases, in that order; junction bases with no gene match: 13. Germline V gene data show CDR1 as SGDLS and CDR2 as YYNGEE. The CDR3 sequence is CASSPGGDSWYTEAFF. CDR3 coding DNA: TGTGCCAGCAGTCCAGGGGGAGACAGTTGGTACACTGAAGCTTTCTTT.

The V gene is TRBV18, the J gene TRBJ2-7; tentative D call: TRBD1 (6 bases). The length of the CDR3 is 16 residues. The V end was cut by 4 bases, the J end by 2 bases, with 18 bases between. Germline V lookup: CDR1 KGHSH, CDR2 LQKENI. CDR3 DNA: TGTGCCAGCTCACTGCTTACAGGGTTGCAAGCCTACGAGCAGTACTTC. This encodes CASSLLTGLQAYEQYF.

The V call is TRBV7-2, the J call TRBJ2-7; 10 positions match TRBD2. The CDR3 runs to 19 residues. Unmatched junction bases numbered 14, after V lost 3 bases and J lost 0 bases. Looked up from germline, CDR1 is SGHTA and CDR2 is FQGNSA. The CDR3: CASSFQGLAGALSSYEQYF. The CDR3 bases are TGTGCCAGCAGCTTCCAGGGTCTAGCGGGGGCCCTTAGCTCCTACGAGCAGTACTTC.

V and J are TRBV6-2 or TRBV6-3 and TRBJ2-1; 10 nucleotides align to TRBD2. This CDR3 has 16 amino acids. V was pared by 6 bases and J by 7 bases, with 12 bases of the junction left unmatched. Looked up from germline, CDR1 is MNHEY and CDR2 is SVGEGT. The CDR3 region has the DNA TGTGCCAGCAGCCCTTTCAGCGGGGGGGCGGAGAATGAGCAGTTCTTC. It is translated as CASSPFSGGAENEQFF.

The rearrangement joins TRBV27 to TRBJ1-5; 8 bases line up with TRBD1. The junction had 4 bases not matched to a gene; V was cut back by 8 bases and J by 4 bases. Germline V CDR1 and CDR2: MNHEY, SMNVEV (reference sequence). This CDR3 is built from 13 residues. Here the CDR3 DNA reads TGTGCCAGCGGGGACAGGCCGAATCAGCCCCAGCATTTT. Translating gives CASGDRPNQPQHF.

The chain recombines TRBV2 with TRBJ1-2; D may be TRBD1 (5 bases). The CDR3 loop spans 15 amino acids. Germline values: CDR1 SNHLY, CDR2 FYNNEI. V was trimmed by 5 bases and J by 0 bases, leaving 13 bases between them. CDR3 nucleotides: TGTGCCAGCAGTCAGACAGATACCACTAACTATGGCTACACCTTC. The encoded protein is CASSQTDTTNYGYTF.

The rearrangement links TRBV5-4 to TRBJ1-6; D call uncertain. The CDR3 is 12 amino acids. Per the germline V gene, CDR1 is SGHNT and CDR2 is YYREEE (reference sequence). Trimming cost V 1 base and J 14 bases, with 10 bases left between them. Here the CDR3 reads CASSLMSESLHF. The CDR3 DNA reads TGTGCCAGCAGCTTGATGTCCGAGTCCCTCCACTTT.

The chain carries TRBV5-1 and TRBJ1-4; possibly TRBD1 for D (6 bases). This CDR3 has 14 amino acids. The germline V gene has CDR1 SGHRS and CDR2 YFSETQ. Between the trimmed V and J ends, which lost 6 bases and 3 bases, there was a span of 12 bases. The CDR3 is CASKTDRANEKLFF. The CDR3 region has the DNA TGCGCCAGCAAAACGGACAGAGCTAATGAAAAACTGTTTTTT.

This clone was counted only a few times. V usage is TRBV7-2 and J usage is TRBJ2-7, with D uncertain. This CDR3 has 12 residues. Between the trimmed V and J ends, which lost 0 bases and 4 bases, there was a span of 4 bases. From germline, CDR1 is SGHTA and CDR2 FQGNSA. CDR3: CASSLALYEQYF. CDR3 DNA sequence: TGTGCCAGCAGCTTAGCCTTATACGAGCAGTACTTC.

The chain combines TRBV10-3 with TRBJ2-5; TRBD2 might be the D (6 bases). In germline, CDR1 is ENHRY, CDR2 SYGVKD. V shed 4 bases and J shed 1 base, with 13 bases lying between them. The CDR3 runs 15 residues. DNA of the CDR3: TGTGCCATCAGTGGAGGAGGGGAGTCCCAAGAGACCCAGTACTTC. It yields the protein CAISGGGESQETQYF.

The chain carries TRBV18 and TRBJ1-1; the D gene is possibly TRBD1 (6 bases). The CDR3 contains 15 residues. Germline CDR1 reads KGHSH; CDR2 reads LQKENI. Trimming removed 3 bases from V and 2 bases from J, with 13 bases in between. In DNA form, the CDR3 reads TGTGCCAGCTCACCCCGAGGGGGTGGTAACACTGAAGCTTTCTTT. Amino acids: CASSPRGGGNTEAFF. Combining the CDR3 with reference TRBV18 and TRBJ1-1 gives the whole variable domain NAGVMQNPRHLVRRRGQEARLRCSPMKGHSHVYWYRQLPEEGLKFMVYLQKENIIDESGMPKERFSAEFPKEGPSILRIQQVVRGDSAAYFCASSPRGGGNTEAFFGQGTRLTVV.

V usage is TRBV6-1 and J usage is TRBJ2-5; 12 positions agree with TRBD2. The CDR3 sequence is 17 residues long. Trimming at V came to 1 base and at J to 4 bases, leaving 7 bases not matched to a gene. Germline V gives CDR1 MNHNS, CDR2 SASEGT. The CDR3 DNA sequence: TGTGCCAGCAGTGAAGGGGCTAGCGGGGGGGCCAGAGAGACCCAGTACTTC. It is translated as CASSEGASGGARETQYF.

The CDR3 is CASSFRGTENYGYTF. The CDR3 region has the DNA TGTGCCAGCAGCTTCCGCGGGACGGAGAACTATGGCTACACCTTC. This chain links TRBV7-9 with TRBJ1-2; D is possibly TRBD1 (5 bases). Trimming left V 3 bases short and J 2 bases short, with 13 bases between. The germline V gene has CDR1 SEHNR and CDR2 FQNEAQ (reference sequence). This CDR3 spans 15 amino acids. The complete variable domain, with remaining parts taken from reference TRBV7-9 and TRBJ1-2, reads DTGVSQNPRHKITKRGQNVTFRCDPISEHNRLYWYRQTLGQGPEFLTYFQNEAQLEKSRLLSDRFSAERPKGSFSTLEIQRTEQGDSAMYLCASSFRGTENYGYTFGSGTRLTVV.

The V call is TRBV6-1, the J call TRBJ1-2, with D possibly TRBD1 on 6 matching bases. Trimming cost V 2 bases and J 5 bases, with 12 bases left between them. This CDR3 comprises 14 residues. Per germline, CDR1 MNHNS and CDR2 SASEGT. For the CDR3, the DNA is TGTGCCAGCAGTGAAACAGGGACCCCGTATGGCTACACCTTC. This codes for CASSETGTPYGYTF.

This rearrangement joins TRBV24-1 to TRBJ1-2, with D possibly being TRBD1 (5 bases). The germline V gene has CDR1 KGHDR and CDR2 SFDVKD. Trimming took off 2 bases at V and 3 bases at J, with 12 bases between the two ends. This CDR3 spans 15 amino acids. CDR3 protein: CATSDSTGRDYGYTF. CDR3 coding DNA: TGTGCCACCAGTGATTCAACAGGTCGGGACTATGGCTACACCTTC.

The gene calls are TRBV11-2 and TRBJ2-1; TRBD1 matches at 12 bases. This CDR3 comprises 16 residues. With V trimmed by 2 bases and J by 8 bases, 7 bases remained unmatched. Germline values: CDR1 SGHAT, CDR2 FQNNGV. CDR3: CASSLTQGQGADEQFF. DNA of the CDR3: TGTGCCAGCAGCTTAACCCAGGGACAGGGGGCCGATGAGCAGTTCTTC.

The chain joins TRBV30 to TRBJ1-2; TRBD1 agrees at 7 bases. The V gene end was trimmed by 2 bases and the J gene end by 4 bases; junction bases not matched to a gene: 7. CDR1 is GTSNPN, CDR2 SVGIG, per germline (reference sequence). The CDR3 consists of 14 residues. CDR3 loop: CAWSPPDRSYGYTF. The CDR3 nucleotides are TGTGCCTGGAGTCCCCCGGACAGGTCCTATGGCTACACCTTC.

For the CDR3, the DNA is TGTGCCAGTAGTATCGGGAACAGCAACACTGAAGCTTTCTTT. Residues: CASSIGNSNTEAFF. The genes are TRBV19 and TRBJ1-1, with unresolved D. The CDR3 is made up of 14 amino acids. Germline CDR1 is LNHDA and CDR2 is SQIVND (reference sequence). Trimming left V 3 bases short and J 2 bases short, with 10 bases between.

The chain carries TRBV6-2 or TRBV6-3 and TRBJ2-4; 7 bases line up with TRBD2. CDR1 and CDR2 from the germline V gene are MNHEY and SVGEGT. CDR3 length: 14 amino acids. Trimming at V came to 4 bases and at J to 5 bases, leaving 5 bases not matched to a gene. The CDR3 bases are TGTGCCAGCAGTTTTAGGCGGGAGCAAAACATTCAGTACTTC. This translates into CASSFRREQNIQYF.

The chain recombines TRBV4-1 with TRBJ1-2; TRBD1 is a possible D gene (6 bases). The length of the CDR3 is 17 residues. V lost 1 base and J 1 base, leaving 16 bases between the germline ends. Per germline, CDR1 MGHRA and CDR2 YSYEKL. This CDR3 reads CASSQVGYRADNYGYTF. The DNA for the CDR3 is TGCGCCAGCAGCCAAGTTGGTTACAGGGCTGATAACTATGGCTACACCTTC.

The V and J genes are TRBV5-5 and TRBJ2-7, with D tentatively TRBD1 (5 bases). V dropped 6 bases and J dropped 5 bases, with 15 bases sitting between them. Germline V gene sequence: CDR1 SGHKS, CDR2 YYEKEE (reference sequence). The CDR3 has 13 residues. The CDR3 DNA sequence: TGTGCCAGCAACGTAGGGGTGGAAAACGAGCAGTACTTC. It encodes CASNVGVENEQYF.

This sequence joins TRBV3-1 (or the pseudogene TRBV3-2) and TRBJ2-1; 8 bases match TRBD2. This CDR3 is 17 amino acids long. The trim removed 1 base at V and 7 bases at J, leaving 12 bases unmatched. CDR1 and CDR2 from the germline V gene are LGHDT and YNNKEL (reference sequence). The CDR3 DNA follows: TGTGCCAGCAGCCAAGTTACGCGGGGGGCGCGCTGGAATGAGCAGTTCTTC. Residues: CASSQVTRGARWNEQFF.

The gene calls are TRBV18 and TRBJ1-1; 7 nucleotides match TRBD1. The V and J ends lost 6 bases and 4 bases, in that order; junction bases with no gene match: 8. The CDR3 sequence is 14 residues long. CDR1 KGHSH and CDR2 LQKENI come from the germline V gene. The CDR3 is CASSAGGRGTEAFF. In nucleotides, the CDR3 is TGTGCCAGCTCGGCAGGGGGTAGAGGCACTGAAGCTTTCTTT.

The V gene is TRBV5-8, the J gene TRBJ1-4; 9 nucleotides line up with TRBD1. The CDR3 covers 15 residues. Germline-derived CDR1 and CDR2 are SGHTS and YDEGEE. Trimming removed 4 bases from V and 8 bases from J; junction bases left unmatched: 9. The CDR3 DNA sequence: TGTGCCAGCAGCGGCGGGACAGGGAAGGGGGAAAAACTGTTTTTT. Translation gives CASSGGTGKGEKLFF.

The CDR3 DNA sequence: TGCGCCAGCAGCGAAGCACAGGGGCCGACCCAAGAGACCCAGTACTTC. Its protein is CASSEAQGPTQETQYF. This rearrangement joins TRBV5-1 to TRBJ2-5; 7 nucleotides line up with TRBD1. The ends lost 4 bases at V and 1 base at J; junction bases unmatched: 10. Germline CDR1 SGHRS, CDR2 YFSETQ. CDR3 length: 16 residues.

This clone was seen only once. The chain couples TRBV9 to TRBJ2-3, with a tentative D call TRBD1 (6 bases). CDR3 size: 12 residues. Deletions cut 3 bases from V and 4 bases from J, with 6 bases between. The germline gives CDR1 SGDLS, CDR2 YYNGEE. The CDR3 sequence is CASSDRADTQYF. CDR3 sequence (DNA): TGTGCCAGCAGCGACAGGGCAGATACGCAGTATTTT.

This rearrangement joins TRBV21-1 to TRBJ2-7; the tabulated D call, TRBD1, remains unverified against the DNA. TRBV21-1 represents a pseudogene. CDR3 length: 15 residues. The DNA of the CDR3 is TGTGCCAGCAGCACTCCCTACAGGGATTCCCACGAGCAGTACTTC. Its protein product is CASSTPYRDSHEQYF.